Below, 28 T cell receptor beta chains from the same sample are listed, as sequenced in a study of neoadjuvant anti-PD-1 for oral cavity cancer. Sequencing was performed with immunoSEQ multiplex PCR; in TCRdb, only in-frame clones are kept and a portion is missing. The data show under 15,000 clones, with more than 60% seen just once and 2% to 2.5% held by the top ten. Sample: PBMCs, taken before nivolumab (anti-PD-1) treatment. Receptors were obtained from a person aged 40 to 85 with oral cavity squamous cell carcinoma.

The gene calls are TRBV7-9 and TRBJ1-3; TRBD1 might be the D (5 bases). V lost 0 bases, J lost 4 bases, and 19 bases lay in between. There are 18 residues in the CDR3. Looked up from germline, CDR1 is SEHNR and CDR2 is FQNEAQ (reference sequence). For the CDR3, the DNA is TGTGCCAGCAGCTTAGCGACCCTTTTGGGGGTCGGAGGAAACACCATATATTTT. This gives the protein CASSLATLLGVGGNTIYF.

The genes are TRBV27 and TRBJ2-1, with 12 bases fitting TRBD2. Germline CDR1 MNHEY, CDR2 SMNVEV (reference sequence). This CDR3 region has 18 residues. After removal of 6 bases from V and 0 bases from J, the junction contained 9 bases not matched to a gene. As DNA, the CDR3 is TGTGCCAGCAGCCAAGGACTAGCGGGGAGCAGCTCCTACAATGAGCAGTTCTTC. It yields the protein CASSQGLAGSSSYNEQFF.

The chain carries TRBV7-6 and TRBJ2-2; TRBD2 matches at 11 bases. Germline assignment: CDR1 SGHVS and CDR2 FNYEAQ. The CDR3 totals 17 residues. V gave up 5 bases and J gave up 2 bases; unmatched junction bases: 7. The CDR3 is CASSRTSGGLNTGELFF. The CDR3 coding sequence is TGTGCCAGCAGCCGCACTAGCGGGGGCCTCAACACCGGGGAGCTGTTTTTT.

This chain's CDR3 is CASSLGASGRGTDTQYF. CDR3 DNA sequence: TGTGCCAGCAGCTTAGGGGCGTCGGGGCGTGGCACAGATACGCAGTATTTT. V and J are TRBV7-6 and TRBJ2-3; the D call may be TRBD1 or TRBD2 (5 bases each). Trimming removed 1 base at V and 1 base at J, with 15 bases between. CDR3 length equals 17 residues. CDR1 and CDR2 from the germline V gene are SGHVS and FNYEAQ.

The rearrangement joins TRBV5-1 to TRBJ2-3; D remains unclear. Trimming cost V 3 bases and J 4 bases, with 6 bases left between them. Germline CDR1 SGHRS, CDR2 YFSETQ. The CDR3 has 12 residues. The CDR3 DNA sequence: TGCGCCAGCAGCTCACTATCAGATACGCAGTATTTT. Amino acids: CASSSLSDTQYF.

There are a few counts of this clone. The chain recombines TRBV29-1 with TRBJ1-5; D not certain. The germline V gene encodes CDR1 SQVTM and CDR2 ANQGSEA. V gave up 4 bases and J gave up 0 bases, with 7 bases separating them. The CDR3 is 13 residues long. The CDR3 coding sequence is TGCAGCGTTGGAGGGAATAGCAATCAGCCCCAGCATTTT. Amino acids: CSVGGNSNQPQHF.

The chain carries TRBV4-1 and TRBJ1-1, with 9 bases lining up with TRBD1. Trimming at V came to 4 bases and at J to 1 base, leaving 10 bases not matched to a gene. The CDR3 contains 17 residues. Germline-derived CDR1 and CDR2 are MGHRA and YSYEKL. This chain's CDR3 is CASSRLGQGITNTEAFF. In DNA, the CDR3 is TGCGCCAGCAGCCGTTTAGGACAGGGGATTACGAACACTGAAGCTTTCTTT.

The chain links TRBV20-1 to TRBJ2-1; D uncertain. Germline V lookup: CDR1 DFQATT, CDR2 SNEGSKA (reference sequence). V was trimmed by 5 bases and J by 5 bases, leaving 7 bases between them. There are 11 residues in the CDR3. The DNA of the CDR3 is TGCAGTGCTGATCGTAACAATGAGCAGTTCTTC. Protein product: CSADRNNEQFF.

This chain joins TRBV15 and TRBJ1-5; D remains unclear. Per germline, CDR1 LNHNV and CDR2 YYDKDF (reference sequence). The CDR3 has 18 amino acids. V lost 0 bases and J lost 2, with 17 bases in between. CDR3 loop: CATSREDGGPGGNQPQHF. DNA for the CDR3: TGTGCCACCAGCAGAGAGGACGGAGGTCCCGGTGGCAATCAGCCCCAGCATTTT.

The chain carries TRBV5-1 and TRBJ2-3; 8 bases agree with TRBD2. The CDR3 has 15 residues. The V and J ends lost 5 bases and 2 bases, in that order; junction bases with no gene match: 7. Germline CDR1 is SGHRS and CDR2 is YFSETQ. CDR3 DNA: TGCGCCAGCAGGGTGACTAGCGCCCCCACAGATACGCAGTATTTT. This codes for CASRVTSAPTDTQYF. The full variable domain, rest sourced from reference TRBV5-1 and TRBJ2-3, is KAGVTQTPRYLIKTRGQQVTLSCSPISGHRSVSWYQQTPGQGLQFLFEYFSETQRNKGNFPGRFSGRQFSNSRSEMNVSTLELGDSALYLCASRVTSAPTDTQYFGPGTRLTVL.

This clone was detected only a few times. This chain connects TRBV30 to TRBJ1-6; 8 bases fit TRBD1. The germline V gene has CDR1 GTSNPN and CDR2 SVGIG (reference sequence). V lost 3 bases and J lost 3; bases outside the gene matches: 10. CDR3 size: 17 residues. The CDR3 region is CAWSIDRGTDYNSPLHF. The CDR3 nucleotides read TGTGCCTGGAGCATAGACAGGGGAACCGACTATAATTCACCCCTCCACTTT.

The chain combines TRBV11-2 with TRBJ2-1, with D maybe TRBD2 (5 bases). With 4 bases removed from V and 7 bases from J, the gap between germline ends came to 11 bases. Germline V gene sequence: CDR1 SGHAT, CDR2 FQNNGV. The CDR3 consists of 13 residues. The DNA of the CDR3 is TGTGCCAGCAGCTCAACTAGTGGGAATGAGCAGTTCTTC. Protein: CASSSTSGNEQFF.

This rearrangement joins TRBV7-9 to TRBJ1-1, with D perhaps TRBD1 (5 bases). The CDR3 loop spans 13 amino acids. Germline CDR1 reads SEHNR; CDR2 reads FQNEAQ (reference sequence). Trimming left V 4 bases short and J 3 bases short, with 9 bases between. CDR3: CASSSPGDTEAFF. In DNA form, the CDR3 reads TGTGCCAGCAGCTCCCCGGGGGACACTGAAGCTTTCTTT.

V is TRBV7-6 and J is TRBJ2-5; no definite D call. Germline V lookup: CDR1 SGHVS, CDR2 FNYEAQ. The CDR3 spans 15 residues. V was trimmed by 2 bases and J by 2 bases, leaving 12 bases between them. The CDR3 nucleotides read TGTGCCAGCAGCTTACCCCCGAGGTCTCAAGAGACCCAGTACTTC. Translated: CASSLPPRSQETQYF. Combining the CDR3 with reference TRBV7-6 and TRBJ2-5 gives the whole variable domain GAGVSQSPRYKVTKRGQDVALRCDPISGHVSLYWYRQALGQGPEFLTYFNYEAQQDKSGLPNDRFSAERPEGSISTLTIQRTEQRDSAMYRCASSLPPRSQETQYFGPGTRLLVL.

The chain joins TRBV7-9 to TRBJ1-1; D is uncertain. In germline, CDR1 is SEHNR, CDR2 FQNEAQ (reference sequence). CDR3 length: 17 amino acids. V was clipped by 1 base and J by 0 bases, with 15 bases between them. The CDR3 DNA reads TGTGCCAGCAGCTTAGTGTTCGGCGCGGGGTTGAACACTGAAGCTTTCTTT. This gives the protein CASSLVFGAGLNTEAFF.

J is TRBJ2-3 and V is TRBV6-5; 11 bases fit TRBD2. Germline V gene lookup returns CDR1 MNHEY and CDR2 SVGAGI. The junction had 5 bases not matched to a gene; V was cut back by 5 bases and J by 4 bases. This CDR3 region has 15 residues. This chain's CDR3 is CASSRSGGASDTQYF. DNA for the CDR3: TGTGCCAGCAGTCGTAGCGGGGGGGCGTCAGATACGCAGTATTTT.

V usage is TRBV15 and J usage is TRBJ1-1; D gene ambiguous. The V end was cut by 8 bases, the J end by 6 bases, with 19 bases between. The CDR3 sequence is 14 residues long. Germline lookup yields CDR1 LNHNV and CDR2 YYDKDF (reference sequence). CDR3 sequence: CATHTVVSRAEAFF. As DNA, the CDR3 is TGTGCCACCCACACCGTAGTATCGCGTGCTGAAGCTTTCTTT. Based on the CDR3 plus reference TRBV15 and TRBJ1-1, the full variable domain is DAMVIQNPRYQVTQFGKPVTLSCSQTLNHNVMYWYQQKSSQAPKLLFHYYDKDFNNEADTPDNFQSRRPNTSFCFLDIRSPGLGDTAMYLCATHTVVSRAEAFFGQGTRLTVV.

The chain employs TRBV7-8 and TRBJ1-6; perhaps TRBD1 as D (5 bases). CDR3 length equals 15 residues. CDR1 and CDR2 (germline): SGHVS, FQNEAQ. With 4 bases removed from V and 5 bases from J, the gap between germline ends came to 12 bases. CDR3 loop: CASSSPGPHNSPLHF. DNA for the CDR3: TGTGCCAGCAGCTCCCCGGGACCGCATAATTCACCCCTCCACTTT.

This clone has only one observation. The rearrangement uses TRBV5-1 and TRBJ2-1, with TRBD1 as a possible D gene (5 bases). V was pared by 3 bases and J by 2 bases, with 9 bases between. This CDR3 spans 14 amino acids. Germline CDR1 is SGHRS and CDR2 is YFSETQ. The CDR3 loop is CASSSPTAYNEQFF. CDR3 DNA sequence: TGCGCCAGCAGCTCGCCGACAGCCTACAATGAGCAGTTCTTC.

The V gene is TRBV29-1, the J gene TRBJ2-6, with D possibly being TRBD1 (5 bases). V lost 7 bases to trimming and J lost 0 bases, with 16 bases between them. This CDR3 has 16 amino acids. Germline V gene sequence: CDR1 SQVTM, CDR2 ANQGSEA. The CDR3 loop reads CSAQTDINSGANVLTF. The DNA for the CDR3 is TGCAGCGCTCAAACGGACATCAACTCTGGGGCCAACGTCCTGACTTTC. Based on the CDR3 plus reference TRBV29-1 and TRBJ2-6, the full variable domain is SAVISQKPSRDICQRGTSLTIQCQVDSQVTMMFWYRQQPGQSLTLIATANQGSEATYESGFVIDKFPISRPNLTFSTLTVSNMSPEDSSIYLCSAQTDINSGANVLTFGAGSRLTVL.

The chain links TRBV5-1 to TRBJ2-3, with D perhaps TRBD1 (6 bases). Germline lookup yields CDR1 SGHRS and CDR2 YFSETQ. The CDR3 is made up of 14 amino acids. The V end lost 4 bases, the J end lost 8 bases, and 17 bases lay between the germline ends. CDR3 DNA sequence: TGCGCCAGCAGCCCTGCAACAGGGTCCATTACGCAGTATTTT. Its translation is CASSPATGSITQYF.

The chain is built from TRBV15 and TRBJ1-5, with a possible D match to TRBD1 (6 bases). The germline gives CDR1 LNHNV, CDR2 YYDKDF (reference sequence). The CDR3 covers 17 residues. Deletions cut 4 bases from V and 2 bases from J, with 18 bases between. DNA of the CDR3: TGTGCCACCAGCACCGCCGTGAAGGCAGGGGGCAATCAGCCCCAGCATTTT. Protein: CATSTAVKAGGNQPQHF.

A few counts support this clone. The chain joins TRBV19 to TRBJ1-5; D possibly corresponds to TRBD1 (5 bases). The CDR3 is made up of 16 amino acids. Germline V gene data show CDR1 as LNHDA and CDR2 as SQIVND (reference sequence). The V end was cut by 6 bases, the J end by 7 bases, with 22 bases between. In DNA, the CDR3 is TGTGCCAGTAGACCCCGGGACCTGAAGCTGGGGCAGCCCCAGCATTTT. Its translation is CASRPRDLKLGQPQHF.

The chain uses TRBV28 and TRBJ1-5, with D hard to call. CDR3 length equals 14 residues. V was shortened by 6 bases and J by 3 bases, with 12 bases between the two germline ends. The germline CDR1 and CDR2 sequences are MDHEN and SYDVKM. As DNA, the CDR3 is TGTGCCAGCAGCTTACGTGAGATCAATCAGCCCCAGCATTTT. Translating it yields CASSLREINQPQHF. Filled out from reference TRBV28 and TRBJ1-5, the complete variable domain reads DVKVTQSSRYLVKRTGEKVFLECVQDMDHENMFWYRQDPGLGLRLIYFSYDVKMKEKGDIPEGYSVSREKKERFSLILESASTNQTSMYLCASSLREINQPQHFGDGTRLSIL.

This chain joins TRBV10-2 and TRBJ2-3; TRBD2 aligns across 10 bases. V dropped 7 bases and J dropped 2; count of bases not matched to a gene: 3. The germline gives CDR1 WSHSY, CDR2 SAAADI. The CDR3 is 14 residues long. The CDR3 DNA reads TGCGCCAGCAAGGGGACTAGCGACACAGATACGCAGTATTTT. Amino acids: CASKGTSDTDTQYF.

Of note for this clone: The junction differs from germline at one of its ends, possibly a read error. V usage is TRBV28 and J usage is TRBJ1-5; 9 bases line up with TRBD1. The germline gives CDR1 MDHEN, CDR2 SYDVKM. The CDR3 runs 15 residues. DNA of the CDR3: TGTGCCACCAGCAAGTCTGGACAGGGGTATCAGACCCAGCATTTT. The encoded protein is CATSKSGQGYQTQHF.

The V call is TRBV7-9, the J call TRBJ1-2; TRBD1 is a possible D gene (5 bases). Per germline, CDR1 SEHNR and CDR2 FQNEAQ (reference sequence). The CDR3 consists of 13 residues. Trimming took 3 bases from V and 3 from J, leaving 8 bases between them. The CDR3 nucleotides read TGTGCCAGCAGCTTTGGGGGAGACTATGGCTACACCTTC. Residues: CASSFGGDYGYTF.

The genes are TRBV27 and TRBJ2-5; D tentatively fits TRBD1 or TRBD2 (5 bases each). Germline values: CDR1 MNHEY, CDR2 SMNVEV (reference sequence). This CDR3 comprises 15 residues. V was trimmed by 6 bases and J by 0 bases, leaving 14 bases between them. The CDR3 coding sequence is TGTGCCAGCAGGAGGGACGTGGGGCACCAAGAGACCCAGTACTTC. This codes for CASRRDVGHQETQYF.